This T cell receptor beta chain came from a study of monozygotic twins with inflammatory bowel disease. Study results and caveats: The data offered no way to tell different T cell subtypes apart. Possibly reflecting limited power, no difference in repertoire similarity was found between concordant and discordant twins.

Notes on this clonotype: The antigen is unknown.

Starting material for each TCR library was approximately 3,500 ng of total RNA. Amplification of TCRalpha and TCRbeta cDNA involved two nested PCRs that ran for approximately 16 and 9 cycles. TCRdb re-called the 5' RACE reads and gives one entry per CDR3 protein, without DNA. This sample's table has some 400,000 distinct CDR3 sequences. Germline loops: CDR1 ENHRY, CDR2 SYGVKD. The CDR3 is 14 amino acids. This TCR was sampled from a human donor with ulcerative colitis or Crohn's disease, or a healthy co-twin of an affected twin (not recorded which). V is TRBV10-3 and J is TRBJ1-1. Sequenced: blood. The CDR3 here is CAISSGSMNTEAFF.